The T cell receptor beta chain under discussion was sequenced for a study of T cells expressing NK-cell markers. About the research overall: The authors sequenced eight donors, of whom seven were HCMV-seropositive and one was seronegative. General study findings and limits: In four donors, dominant clonotypes made up 28.3-60.1% of CD3+CD56-NKG2C+ cells. It was still unclear whether expanded NKG2C+ T cell clones were HCMV specific.

The TCR beta cDNA came from 5'RACE template switching with UMIs. For each CDR3 protein, TCRdb gives one entry from its re-call of the 5' RACE reads, without DNA. The sample table includes fewer than 550,000 distinct CDR3 sequences. Regarding this clonotype: The target antigen is unknown.

The CDR3 length is 16 residues. The germline V gene encodes CDR1 SGDLS and CDR2 YYNGEE. The sample was blood T cells: a sorted CD56 or NKG2C T cell subset, CD4+ or CD8+ T cells, or bulk PBMC T cells (not recorded which). This TCR was recovered from a woman aged 50 to 60 in good health. The chain is built from TRBV9 and TRBJ2-6. This CDR3 is CASSVELFSGANVLTF.